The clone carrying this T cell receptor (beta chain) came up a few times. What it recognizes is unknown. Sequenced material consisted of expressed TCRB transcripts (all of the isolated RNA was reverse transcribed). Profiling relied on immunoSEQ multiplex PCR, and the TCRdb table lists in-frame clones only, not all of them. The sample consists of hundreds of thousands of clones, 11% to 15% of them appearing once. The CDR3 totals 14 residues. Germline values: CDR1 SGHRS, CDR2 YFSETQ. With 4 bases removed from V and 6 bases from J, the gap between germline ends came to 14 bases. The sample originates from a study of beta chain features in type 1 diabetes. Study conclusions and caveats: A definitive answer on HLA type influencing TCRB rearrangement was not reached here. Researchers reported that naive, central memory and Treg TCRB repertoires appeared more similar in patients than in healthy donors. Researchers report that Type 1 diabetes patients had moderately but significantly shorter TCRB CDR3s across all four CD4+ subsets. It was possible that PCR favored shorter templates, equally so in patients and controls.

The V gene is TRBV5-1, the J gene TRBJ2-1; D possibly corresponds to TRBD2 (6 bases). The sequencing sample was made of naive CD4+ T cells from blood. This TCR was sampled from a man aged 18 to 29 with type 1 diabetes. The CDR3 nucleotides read TGCGCCAGCAGCCGCGGGGCGGGGACCAATGAGCAGTTCTTC. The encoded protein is CASSRGAGTNEQFF.